The 32 T cell receptor beta chains presented below share a single source sample, sequenced in a study of T cells in Graves' hyperthyroidism and ophthalmopathy. Authors of the study amplified TCR beta CDR3 regions from RNA transcripts. The HTBI primer set drove a first-round RT-PCR of the TCR CDR3. One entry per CDR3 protein results from TCRdb running MiXCR on the multiplex PCR reads. The sample gives about 400,000 distinct CDR3 sequences, over 11% of which show up once; around 30% is in the top ten. The sequenced sample was blood. The origin of the receptors is a man over 45 with Graves' ophthalmopathy.

This clonotype was recorded many times. The gene calls are TRBV11-2 and TRBJ1-2, with D perhaps matching TRBD1 (5 bases). Germline CDR1 reads SGHAT; CDR2 reads FQNNGV. The CDR3 consists of 14 residues. The germline V and J ends were trimmed by 1 base and 4 bases, with 10 bases remaining between them. CDR3 nucleotide sequence: TGTGCCAGCAGCTTAGCCAGGGACTTCTATGGCTACACCTTC. Translated: CASSLARDFYGYTF.

The chain uses TRBV30 and TRBJ2-7; TRBD2 matches at 7 bases. Germline CDR1 reads GTSNPN; CDR2 reads SVGIG (reference sequence). The V segment lost 0 bases and the J segment 3 bases; nucleotides outside the gene matches: 8. This CDR3 comprises 15 residues. CDR3 bases: TGTGCCTGGAGTGTACAAGTGGGAGGGGACTACGAGCAGTACTTC. Translated: CAWSVQVGGDYEQYF.

The chain combines TRBV29-1 with TRBJ2-1; 8 nucleotides align to TRBD1. Trimming at V came to 7 bases and at J to 8 bases, leaving 7 bases not matched to a gene. The germline V gene encodes CDR1 SQVTM and CDR2 ANQGSEA. This CDR3 has 12 residues. CDR3 DNA: TGCAGCGCCCGACAGGGGACGCATGAGCAGTTCTTC. It codes for CSARQGTHEQFF.

This clonotype has a count of ten or more. V is TRBV10-3 and J is TRBJ1-1; D remains ambiguous. This CDR3 is 13 amino acids long. Germline CDR1 ENHRY, CDR2 SYGVKD. Trimming took off 5 bases at V and 5 bases at J, with 12 bases between the two ends. CDR3 nucleotides: TGTGCCATCAGTCCCGAGGGCTGGACTGAAGCTTTCTTT. Its translation: CAISPEGWTEAFF.

This clonotype was observed many times. CDR3 protein: CAWSWEGDTEAFF. CDR3 nucleotide sequence: TGTGCCTGGAGTTGGGAGGGAGACACTGAAGCTTTCTTT. The chain recombines TRBV30 with TRBJ1-1; D gene ambiguous. V was trimmed by 2 bases and J by 3 bases, leaving 10 bases between them. The CDR3 has 13 amino acids. CDR1 and CDR2 from the germline V gene are GTSNPN and SVGIG (reference sequence).

This clonotype was detected ten times or more. The genes are TRBV4-2 and TRBJ2-7; tentative D call: TRBD2 (5 bases). Trimming pared 3 bases from V and 2 bases from J, leaving 17 bases between. The germline CDR1 and CDR2 sequences are LGHNA and YNFKEQ. This CDR3 is built from 16 residues. The CDR3 DNA reads as TGTGCCAGCAGCCAGGCCCAGGACGGAGGTACCTACGAGCAGTACTTC. Translated: CASSQAQDGGTYEQYF.

In this sample, this clonotype turned up a few times. This chain uses TRBV7-2 with TRBJ2-2, with D perhaps matching TRBD1 (5 bases). V was cut by 1 base and J by 3 bases, with 9 bases left in between. The CDR3 has 15 amino acids. The germline V gene has CDR1 SGHTA and CDR2 FQGNSA. CDR3 loop: CASSLVLGDTGELFF. As DNA, the CDR3 is TGTGCCAGCAGCTTAGTGTTAGGGGACACCGGGGAGCTGTTTTTT. Full variable domain (remainder filled in from reference TRBV7-2 and TRBJ2-2): GAGVSQSPSNKVTEKGKDVELRCDPISGHTALYWYRQSLGQGLEFLIYFQGNSAPDKSGLPSDRFSAERTGGSVSTLTIQRTQQEDSAVYLCASSLVLGDTGELFFGEGSRLTVL.

This clonotype was seen at least ten times. The chain uses TRBV3-1 and TRBJ2-3, with TRBD2 matching over 8 bases. Germline values: CDR1 LGHDT, CDR2 YNNKEL (reference sequence). The CDR3 totals 16 residues. V lost 1 base, J lost 4 bases, and 7 bases stayed unmatched. The CDR3 sequence is CASSQVLTGGPDTQYF. The CDR3 DNA reads as TGTGCCAGCAGCCAAGTCCTAACGGGAGGGCCAGATACGCAGTATTTT.

The V and J genes are TRBV6-1 and TRBJ2-7, with no clear D. CDR3 length equals 11 residues. Trimming pared 5 bases from V and 7 bases from J, leaving 9 bases between. Germline assignment: CDR1 MNHNS and CDR2 SASEGT. CDR3 sequence reads: CASSNREEQYF. Here the CDR3 DNA reads TGTGCCAGCAGTAACCGTGAAGAGCAGTACTTC.

Ten or more counts support this clonotype. The chain is built from TRBV18 and TRBJ1-1, with 7 bases fitting TRBD1. The CDR3 contains 14 residues. Germline lookup yields CDR1 KGHSH and CDR2 LQKENI. After removal of 2 bases from V and 3 bases from J, the junction contained 3 bases not matched to a gene. Written as DNA, the CDR3 is TGTGCCAGCTCACCAGGACAGGTTGACACTGAAGCTTTCTTT. It translates to CASSPGQVDTEAFF.

The chain couples TRBV7-9 to TRBJ2-7; D is possibly TRBD2 (5 bases). The CDR3 loop spans 13 amino acids. V was cut by 5 bases and J by 4 bases, with 12 bases left in between. The germline gives CDR1 SEHNR, CDR2 FQNEAQ (reference sequence). CDR3 nucleotides: TGTGCCAGCAGCAAGACTACGACGTACGAGCAGTACTTC. The encoded protein is CASSKTTTYEQYF.

This clonotype was found many times. Here the CDR3 DNA reads TGCAGTGCTAGTGATTCCGGGACAGGAGATTACAATGAGCAGTTCTTC. This sequence encodes CSASDSGTGDYNEQFF. The chain carries TRBV20-1 and TRBJ2-1; 8 positions match TRBD1. The V segment lost 3 bases and the J segment 4 bases; nucleotides outside the gene matches: 11. The length of the CDR3 is 16 residues. Germline V gene data show CDR1 as DFQATT and CDR2 as SNEGSKA (reference sequence).

This clonotype was seen a handful of times. The genes are TRBV29-1 and TRBJ2-5; TRBD2 might be the D (5 bases). The CDR3 sequence is 14 residues long. Germline V gene lookup returns CDR1 SQVTM and CDR2 ANQGSEA. V gave up 3 bases and J gave up 5 bases, with 16 bases separating them. CDR3 coding DNA: TGCAGCGTTGAGGAGAGGGCTAGCTTGGAGACCCAGTACTTC. Translation gives CSVEERASLETQYF.

This clonotype was seen many times. V gene TRBV11-2 combines with J gene TRBJ2-7, with D possibly being TRBD2 (6 bases). The germline V gene has CDR1 SGHAT and CDR2 FQNNGV. This CDR3 spans 15 amino acids. Trimming cost V 6 bases and J 2 bases, with 17 bases left between them. The CDR3 nucleotides read TGTGCCAGCAGGCCAATAGGGACTTCCCCCTACGAGCAGTACTTC. Translated: CASRPIGTSPYEQYF.

CDR3 sequence reads: CASSVGDSGSNEQFF. Written as DNA, the CDR3 is TGTGCCAGCAGCGTAGGTGATAGCGGAAGCAATGAGCAGTTCTTC. V is TRBV9 and J is TRBJ2-1; a weak D match, TRBD2 (6 bases). Looked up from germline, CDR1 is SGDLS and CDR2 is YYNGEE. V was clipped by 0 bases and J by 6 bases, with 13 bases between them. The CDR3 has 15 residues.

This clonotype was seen many times. The V gene is TRBV3-1, the J gene TRBJ2-7; 13 bases map to TRBD2. The V gene end was trimmed by 3 bases and the J gene end by 5 bases; junction bases not matched to a gene: 7. The CDR3 covers 16 residues. The germline V gene has CDR1 LGHDT and CDR2 YNNKEL (reference sequence). The CDR3 region has the DNA TGTGCCAGCAGCCATGGACTAGCGGGGGTTGGCCACGAGCAGTACTTC. Amino acid sequence: CASSHGLAGVGHEQYF.

This clonotype was seen at least ten times. CDR3 region: CASNQAGTGIGELFF. The CDR3 DNA reads TGTGCCAGCAATCAAGCCGGGACAGGGATCGGGGAGCTGTTTTTT. The chain joins TRBV2 to TRBJ2-2; 9 bases agree with TRBD1. The trim removed 7 bases at V and 7 bases at J, leaving 10 bases unmatched. The CDR3 contains 15 residues. Germline loops: CDR1 SNHLY, CDR2 FYNNEI.

The CDR3 coding sequence is TGTGCCAGCAGCGTGCTACTAGCGGGAGAGGGTGAGACCCAGTACTTC. Translated: CASSVLLAGEGETQYF. J is TRBJ2-5 and V is TRBV6-4; 11 bases fit TRBD2. Trimming at V came to 6 bases and at J to 5 bases, leaving 11 bases not matched to a gene. The CDR3 totals 16 residues. CDR1 and CDR2 (germline): MRHNA, SNTAGT.

This clonotype was detected ten times or more. DNA of the CDR3: TGTGCCACCAGTGATCCGGGACTAGCGGGAGGTAGAGAGACCCAGTACTTC. Its translation is CATSDPGLAGGRETQYF. The chain joins TRBV24-1 to TRBJ2-5; 15 nucleotides align to TRBD2. Losses at the gene ends were 3 bases for V and 4 bases for J; bases not matched to a gene: 5. The CDR3 is 17 residues long. The germline gives CDR1 KGHDR, CDR2 SFDVKD.

This clonotype has more than one count but fewer than ten. The rearrangement uses TRBV27 and TRBJ2-1; D is perhaps TRBD1 (5 bases). Germline V gene data show CDR1 as MNHEY and CDR2 as SMNVEV (reference sequence). The V end was cut by 0 bases, the J end by 4 bases, with 19 bases between. The CDR3 consists of 18 residues. CDR3 coding DNA: TGTGCCAGCAGTTTATCCACAGTCGACAGAAGTAAGTACAATGAGCAGTTCTTC. This codes for CASSLSTVDRSKYNEQFF.

DNA for the CDR3: TGCGCCAGCAGCCAAGTAATCTTCGGGGCCGGGGAGCTGTTTTTT. It is translated as CASSQVIFGAGELFF. The chain combines TRBV4-1 with TRBJ2-2; weak D call: TRBD2 (5 bases). V dropped 1 base and J dropped 6 bases, with 12 bases sitting between them. Germline CDR1 is MGHRA and CDR2 is YSYEKL. This CDR3 comprises 15 residues.

This clonotype was observed a few times. The rearrangement joins TRBV10-3 to TRBJ2-4, with D maybe TRBD2 (6 bases). This CDR3 region has 15 residues. Germline V gene lookup returns CDR1 ENHRY and CDR2 SYGVKD. Trimming removed 8 bases from V and 0 bases from J, with 14 bases in between. The CDR3 protein is CAISEGFLAKNIQYF. DNA for the CDR3: TGTGCCATCTCGGAGGGGTTTCTAGCCAAAAACATTCAGTACTTC.

This clonotype was observed many times. V gene TRBV30 combines with J gene TRBJ2-2, with TRBD2 identical over 7 bases. CDR1 and CDR2 (germline): GTSNPN, SVGIG (reference sequence). Trimming cost V 1 base and J 7 bases; bases outside gene matches: 3. This CDR3 spans 13 amino acids. The CDR3 loop reads CAWSELAIGELFF. CDR3 DNA sequence: TGTGCCTGGAGTGAACTAGCGATCGGGGAGCTGTTTTTT.

In this sample, this clonotype turned up many times. This chain links TRBV6-1 with TRBJ2-5, with TRBD1 matching 7 bases. CDR1 is MNHNS and CDR2 is SASEGT in the germline V gene. The CDR3 consists of 14 residues. The J segment lost 0 bases and the V segment lost 6 bases, leaving 4 bases of the junction unmatched. CDR3 bases: TGTGCCAGCAGCAGAGACAGGGACCAAGAGACCCAGTACTTC. Protein sequence: CASSRDRDQETQYF.

The chain has TRBV19 and TRBJ1-1; D is unresolved. The CDR3 spans 12 residues. V was shortened by 5 bases and J by 7 bases, with 11 bases between the two germline ends. The germline CDR1 and CDR2 sequences are LNHDA and SQIVND (reference sequence). Here the CDR3 reads CASSPRPGEAFF. DNA for the CDR3: TGTGCCAGTAGTCCCCGACCGGGTGAAGCTTTCTTT.

Ten or more counts support this clonotype. This chain connects TRBV11-2 to TRBJ2-3, with D hard to call. Germline V gene data show CDR1 as SGHAT and CDR2 as FQNNGV. The CDR3 has 14 amino acids. V was cut by 4 bases and J by 5 bases, with 13 bases left in between. The CDR3 DNA follows: TGTGCCAGCAGCTCCGGGCCCCGATTAGATACGCAGTATTTT. Residues: CASSSGPRLDTQYF. Combining the CDR3 with reference TRBV11-2 and TRBJ2-3 gives the whole variable domain EAGVAQSPRYKIIEKRQSVAFWCNPISGHATLYWYQQILGQGPKLLIQFQNNGVVDDSQLPKDRFSAERLKGVDSTLKIQPAKLEDSAVYLCASSSGPRLDTQYFGPGTRLTVL.

This clonotype was counted at least ten times. The rearrangement links TRBV2 to TRBJ2-1; 10 bases align to TRBD2. Germline loops: CDR1 SNHLY, CDR2 FYNNEI. The trim removed 0 bases at V and 9 bases at J, leaving 5 bases unmatched. The CDR3 has 15 amino acids. CDR3 coding DNA: TGTGCCAGCAGTGAAGCGCTAGCGGGAGTGTCTGAGCAGTTCTTC. Protein product: CASSEALAGVSEQFF.

This clonotype was seen ten or more times. The chain carries TRBV20-1 and TRBJ2-7; no clear D. The CDR3 consists of 14 residues. The V gene lost 3 bases and the J gene lost 2 bases, with 14 bases spanning the gap. Germline V gives CDR1 DFQATT, CDR2 SNEGSKA (reference sequence). This CDR3 reads CSASDIRSPYEQYF. The CDR3 nucleotides are TGCAGTGCTAGTGATATTAGGAGCCCCTACGAGCAGTACTTC.

This clonotype was detected many times. The chain combines TRBV12-3 or TRBV12-4 with TRBJ1-1; TRBD1 matches at 7 bases. This CDR3 region has 12 residues. V lost 6 bases to trimming and J lost 12 bases; unmatched junction nucleotides: 10. The chain's CDR3 is CASRRTGQRSFF. Written as DNA, the CDR3 is TGTGCCAGCAGGCGGACAGGCCAACGGTCTTTCTTT.

This clonotype was counted a few times. V and J are TRBV9 and TRBJ1-2, with 8 bases matching TRBD1. With 2 bases clipped from V and 6 bases from J, the junction kept 6 bases outside the gene matches. This CDR3 has 14 residues. Germline CDR1 SGDLS, CDR2 YYNGEE. The CDR3 region is CASSVRTGYDGYTF. The CDR3 DNA reads TGTGCCAGCAGCGTTCGGACAGGGTACGATGGCTACACCTTC.

V usage is TRBV10-3 and J usage is TRBJ2-1; 9 bases map to TRBD2. Germline assignment: CDR1 ENHRY and CDR2 SYGVKD. V was clipped by 3 bases and J by 8 bases; unmatched bases: 5. This CDR3 spans 14 amino acids. CDR3 bases: TGTGCCATCAGTGAATCTAGCGGGATCGATGAGCAGTTCTTC. Amino acid sequence: CAISESSGIDEQFF.

The chain is built from TRBV24-1 and TRBJ1-5; D remains unclear. The V gene lost 4 bases and the J gene lost 0 bases, with 9 bases spanning the gap. CDR3 size: 15 residues. The germline V gene has CDR1 KGHDR and CDR2 SFDVKD. The CDR3 nucleotides are TGTGCCACCAGTGACGCTTTGGATAGCAATCAGCCCCAGCATTTT. Translating gives CATSDALDSNQPQHF.